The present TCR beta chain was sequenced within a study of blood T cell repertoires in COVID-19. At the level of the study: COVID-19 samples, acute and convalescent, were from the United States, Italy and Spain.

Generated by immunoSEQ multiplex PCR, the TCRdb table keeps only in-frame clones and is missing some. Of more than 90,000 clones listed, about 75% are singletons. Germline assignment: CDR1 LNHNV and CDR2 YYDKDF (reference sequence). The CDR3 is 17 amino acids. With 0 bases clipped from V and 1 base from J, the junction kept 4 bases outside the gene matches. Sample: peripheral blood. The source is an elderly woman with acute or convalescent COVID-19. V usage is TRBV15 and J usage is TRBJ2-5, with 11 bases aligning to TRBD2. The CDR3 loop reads CATSRDVLAGGQETQYF. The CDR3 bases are TGTGCCACCAGCAGAGATGTCCTAGCGGGGGGCCAAGAGACCCAGTACTTC.